This T cell receptor beta chain derives from a study of shared clonotypes between healthy human individuals. Profiled with immunoSEQ multiplex PCR; TCRdb holds only in-frame clones, not every one. Of approximately 2.5 million clones in the sample, 93% were seen once. The CDR3 spans 17 residues. Germline CDR1 LGHNA, CDR2 YSLEER. This TCR derives from a man between 18 and 29 years old in good health. Some clones in this sample may be carry-over from other donors' samples. The sample comprised naive CD4+ T cells from PBMCs. Specified subset: CD45RA+ positively selected. The rearrangement joins TRBV4-3 to TRBJ2-5; 7 bases line up with TRBD2. TRBJ2-7 matches the DNA end more closely, so the J call is doubtful. CDR3 coding DNA: TGCGCCAGCAGCCAAGAGGGTGGGGCTAGCGGCCCCTACGAGCAGTACTTC. Protein: CASSQEGGASGPYEQYF.